The rows below give T cell receptor beta chains drawn from one sample of a study of human thymus T cells. Using immunoSEQ multiplex PCR, the repertoire was profiled, and TCRdb retains in-frame clones only, with some absent. The sample consists of 55,000 to 70,000 clones, 85% to 95% of them appearing once. Source material: blood. These TCRs come from a boy under three years old with a congenital heart defect but otherwise immunologically healthy. Each CDR3 is given with its conserved first and last residue. Fields, in order: J gene, V gene, D gene, clone size, CDR3 protein, CDR3 DNA. D genes are given only for firm matches. A clone size is listed for some rows: how often the clone was seen (once, few, many), or a class if it is expanded.

TRBJ1-2 TRBV7-8 . . CASSRDDYGYTF TGTGCCAGCAGCCGGGACGACTATGGCTACACCTTC
TRBJ2-1 TRBV6-6 . . CASSYRYFDEQFF TGTGCCAGCAGTTACCGTTACTTCGATGAGCAGTTCTTC
TRBJ1-2 TRBV19 . . CASSMAGVAYGYTF TGTGCCAGTAGTATGGCAGGGGTGGCCTATGGCTACACCTTC
TRBJ1-3 TRBV6-5 . . CASSYSAVPSGNTIYF TGTGCCAGCAGTTACTCCGCAGTTCCCTCTGGAAACACCATATATTTT
TRBJ2-7 TRBV6-6 TRBD1 . CASSYEGASLYEQYF TGTGCCAGCAGTTACGAGGGGGCGAGCCTCTACGAGCAGTACTTC
TRBJ1-1 TRBV11-2 . once CASSTRDGPEAFF TGTGCCAGCAGCACCCGGGACGGTCCTGAAGCTTTCTTT
TRBJ1-1 TRBV11-3 TRBD1 . CASSSRDRNTEAFF TGTGCCAGCAGCTCCCGGGACAGGAACACTGAAGCTTTCTTT
TRBJ1-1 TRBV6-1 . . CASSALRGMNTEAFF TGTGCCAGCAGTGCCCTCAGGGGCATGAACACTGAAGCTTTCTTT
TRBJ2-1 TRBV19 . few CASSIVTGSEQFF TGTGCCAGTAGTATCGTTACAGGTAGTGAGCAGTTCTTC
TRBJ2-3 TRBV5-4 . . CASSPGLGSTDTQYF TGTGCCAGCAGCCCGGGACTGGGAAGCACAGATACGCAGTATTTT
TRBJ1-2 TRBV27 TRBD1 . CASSISGTGGGYTF TGTGCCAGCAGTATATCCGGGACAGGGGGAGGCTACACCTTC
TRBJ2-7 TRBV11-2 TRBD1 . CASSTALGQGAYEQYF TGTGCCAGCAGCACGGCCTTAGGACAGGGAGCCTACGAGCAGTACTTC
TRBJ2-1 TRBV25-1 . . CASSERGALTNEQFF TGTGCCAGCAGTGAACGCGGGGCCTTGACCAATGAGCAGTTCTTC
TRBJ2-1 TRBV7-9 . . CASSSLPRGSYNEQFF TGTGCCAGCAGCTCGCTTCCCCGCGGCTCCTACAATGAGCAGTTCTTC
TRBJ2-3 TRBV19 TRBD1 . CASSTGTDNTDTQYF TGTGCCAGTAGTACCGGGACAGATAACACAGATACGCAGTATTTT
TRBJ2-5 TRBV11-3 . . CASSLDPETQYF TGTGCCAGCAGCTTAGATCCGGAGACCCAGTACTTC